The 24 T cell receptor beta chains below were found in one sample sequenced in a study of T cell clones after liver transplantation (dated by TCRdb to about 2019). Libraries were prepared through the immunoSEQ multiplex PCR assay. The immuneACCESS repertoire file appears here via TCRdb, limited to in-frame rearrangements. These files lack a portion of the clones; in checked studies, under half of the deficit traces to unresolved V genes, and the cause of the others is not known. For this sample the table gives 55,000 to 75,000 clones, of which around two thirds were detected only once. The biggest ten clones account for roughly 2.8% of the sample. This material consisted of CD4+ T cells from blood, taken at the roughly 15-month timepoint. The receptor set was obtained from a human patient who received a liver transplant. Some T cells present after a transplant may be cells of the graft donor.

V and J are TRBV27 and TRBJ1-4, with D unresolved. The CDR3 is made up of 14 amino acids. CDR1 and CDR2 (germline): MNHEY, SMNVEV (reference sequence). V dropped 0 bases and J dropped 7 bases, with 9 bases sitting between them. CDR3 loop: CASSLSSHSEKLFF. The CDR3 region has the DNA TGTGCCAGCAGTTTATCGTCGCACTCTGAAAAACTGTTTTTT. The full variable domain, in which reference TRBV27 and TRBJ1-4 provide the parts outside the CDR3, is EAQVTQNPRYLITVTGKKLTVTCSQNMNHEYMSWYRQDPGLGLRQIYYSMNVEVTDKGDVPEGYKVSRKEKRNFPLILESPSPNQTSLYFCASSLSSHSEKLFFGSGTQLSVL.

The chain joins TRBV29-1 to TRBJ2-3; a weak D match, TRBD1 (6 bases). CDR1 and CDR2 (germline): SQVTM, ANQGSEA. This CDR3 has 15 residues. V lost 6 bases to trimming and J lost 2 bases, with 18 bases between them. The CDR3 coding sequence is TGCAGCGTCGCACGGACAGCCGCTTCCACAGATACGCAGTATTTT. Amino acids: CSVARTAASTDTQYF.

The rearrangement uses TRBV6-4 and TRBJ2-1; possibly TRBD2 for D (5 bases). CDR1 is MRHNA, CDR2 SNTAGT, per germline. The CDR3 has 12 amino acids. Trimming stripped 1 base from V and 9 bases from J, with 7 bases between. CDR3 DNA: TGTGCCAGCAGTGACTTCCGGGGTGAGCAGTTCTTC. It is translated as CASSDFRGEQFF.

The V and J genes are TRBV7-2 and TRBJ1-5; maybe TRBD1 (5 bases). This CDR3 comprises 13 residues. Looked up from germline, CDR1 is SGHTA and CDR2 is FQGNSA. V was shortened by 4 bases and J by 3 bases, with 7 bases between the two germline ends. The DNA of the CDR3 is TGTGCCAGCAGCTACAGGTACAATCAGCCCCAGCATTTT. Protein product: CASSYRYNQPQHF. Supplemented by reference TRBV7-2 and TRBJ1-5, the full variable domain reads GAGVSQSPSNKVTEKGKDVELRCDPISGHTALYWYRQSLGQGLEFLIYFQGNSAPDKSGLPSDRFSAERTGGSVSTLTIQRTQQEDSAVYLCASSYRYNQPQHFGDGTRLSIL.

The chain employs TRBV6-1 and TRBJ2-2; no clear D gene. The CDR3 is 16 residues long. Trimming cost V 2 bases and J 5 bases, with 15 bases left between them. Germline values: CDR1 MNHNS, CDR2 SASEGT. This CDR3 is CASSESPTVITGELFF. The DNA for the CDR3 is TGTGCCAGCAGTGAATCTCCAACAGTAATAACCGGGGAGCTGTTTTTT.

The gene calls are TRBV5-8 and TRBJ2-3, with 7 bases identical to TRBD2. The CDR3 runs to 16 residues. Looked up from germline, CDR1 is SGHTS and CDR2 is YDEGEE. After removal of 0 bases from V and 4 bases from J, the junction contained 8 bases not matched to a gene. In nucleotides, the CDR3 is TGTGCCAGCAGCTTGGCCCGGACTAGTGGGGCAGATACGCAGTATTTT. The encoded protein is CASSLARTSGADTQYF.

The chain combines TRBV7-9 with TRBJ1-5; a weak D match, TRBD1 (5 bases). Germline-derived CDR1 and CDR2 are SEHNR and FQNEAQ (reference sequence). This CDR3 is 15 amino acids long. The V gene lost 5 bases and the J gene lost 1 base, with 12 bases spanning the gap. The CDR3, as DNA: TGTGCCAGCAGCCTCCGGGGCGGGAGCAATCAGCCCCAGCATTTT. Translation: CASSLRGGSNQPQHF.

This chain uses TRBV28 with TRBJ1-1; D is uncertain. This CDR3 spans 11 amino acids. Trimming cost V 4 bases and J 1 base, with 1 base left between them. Germline V gene lookup returns CDR1 MDHEN and CDR2 SYDVKM. CDR3 region: CASSWNTEAFF. Written as DNA, the CDR3 is TGTGCCAGCAGTTGGAACACTGAAGCTTTCTTT. Supplemented by reference TRBV28 and TRBJ1-1, the full variable domain reads DVKVTQSSRYLVKRTGEKVFLECVQDMDHENMFWYRQDPGLGLRLIYFSYDVKMKEKGDIPEGYSVSREKKERFSLILESASTNQTSMYLCASSWNTEAFFGQGTRLTVV.

V is TRBV5-1 and J is TRBJ1-5; possible D gene TRBD1, 5 bases. This CDR3 spans 16 amino acids. Looked up from germline, CDR1 is SGHRS and CDR2 is YFSETQ. The V end was cut by 5 bases, the J end by 2 bases, with 17 bases between. CDR3 sequence: CASSLGGLEGNQPQHF. The CDR3, as DNA: TGCGCCAGCAGTCTGGGGGGTTTGGAGGGCAATCAGCCCCAGCATTTT.

DNA for the CDR3: TGCAGCGCCTCAGGGGGTGTGAGTGGCTACACCTTC. The encoded protein is CSASGGVSGYTF. The V call is TRBV29-1, the J call TRBJ1-2; 7 positions match TRBD1. CDR1 is SQVTM and CDR2 is ANQGSEA in the germline V gene. This CDR3 is built from 12 residues. J was trimmed by 7 bases and V by 7 bases; bases with no gene match: 9.

The V and J genes are TRBV11-2 and TRBJ2-1; D perhaps matches TRBD1 (6 bases). Trimming left V 10 bases short and J 7 bases short, with 11 bases between. The CDR3 is 11 residues long. The germline V gene encodes CDR1 SGHAT and CDR2 FQNNGV. The CDR3 coding sequence is TGTGCCATACACAGGGAAAATGAGCAGTTCTTC. Its translation is CAIHRENEQFF. Based on the CDR3 plus reference TRBV11-2 and TRBJ2-1, the full variable domain is EAGVAQSPRYKIIEKRQSVAFWCNPISGHATLYWYQQILGQGPKLLIQFQNNGVVDDSQLPKDRFSAERLKGVDSTLKIQPAKLEDSAVYLCAIHRENEQFFGPGTRLTVL.

This clone has only a few counts. The chain uses TRBV19 and TRBJ1-5, with 8 bases that match TRBD1. The CDR3 runs 18 residues. CDR1 is LNHDA, CDR2 SQIVND, per germline (reference sequence). The V and J ends lost 2 bases and 7 bases, in that order; junction bases with no gene match: 16. The CDR3, as DNA: TGTGCCAGTAGTATACAGGGCCCGATGACAGGGGCTAAGCAGCCCCAGCATTTT. It is translated as CASSIQGPMTGAKQPQHF.

The rearrangement joins TRBV19 to TRBJ2-7, with a tentative D call TRBD2 (6 bases). The V and J ends lost 3 bases and 4 bases respectively, with 19 bases between them. The CDR3 is 16 amino acids. Germline CDR1 LNHDA, CDR2 SQIVND (reference sequence). The CDR3 sequence: CASSMGGLGGIYEQYV. The DNA of the CDR3 is TGTGCCAGTAGTATGGGAGGACTTGGGGGAATTTACGAGCAGTACGTC.

This chain links TRBV5-1 with TRBJ1-1; a possible D gene is TRBD1 (6 bases). CDR3 length: 14 residues. The germline gives CDR1 SGHRS, CDR2 YFSETQ. Trimming shortened V by 6 bases and J by 9 bases, and 21 bases separated the two germline ends. CDR3 protein: CASTLDSGQKQAFF. The CDR3 bases are TGCGCCAGCACGCTAGATTCCGGACAGAAACAAGCTTTCTTT.

The gene calls are TRBV6-1 and TRBJ2-2, with 10 positions matching TRBD2. Germline-derived CDR1 and CDR2 are MNHNS and SASEGT. With V trimmed by 5 bases and J by 3 bases, 3 bases remained unmatched. The CDR3 is 15 amino acids. The CDR3 DNA is TGTGCCAGCAGTCCCACTAGCGGGGACACCGGGGAGCTGTTTTTT. It translates to CASSPTSGDTGELFF.

This clone was found a few times. The J gene is TRBJ1-2, the V gene TRBV19; D is unresolved. The ends were cut back, 3 bases at V and 0 bases at J, with 5 bases in the middle. Looked up from germline, CDR1 is LNHDA and CDR2 is SQIVND (reference sequence). The CDR3 has 13 amino acids. In DNA, the CDR3 is TGTGCCAGTAGTATGACAACTAACTATGGCTACACCTTC. This sequence encodes CASSMTTNYGYTF.

V usage is TRBV7-2 and J usage is TRBJ1-4; a possible D gene is TRBD1 (6 bases). The V end lost 0 bases, the J end lost 4 bases, and 12 bases lay between the germline ends. From germline, CDR1 is SGHTA and CDR2 FQGNSA. The CDR3 loop spans 16 amino acids. The CDR3 DNA follows: TGTGCCAGCAGCTTAGCGCTGACAGGCCGTAATGAAAAACTGTTTTTT. Its translation: CASSLALTGRNEKLFF.

The rearrangement links TRBV28 to TRBJ1-2; D is uncertain. The CDR3 contains 15 residues. The germline gives CDR1 MDHEN, CDR2 SYDVKM. V lost 4 bases, J lost 5 bases, and 17 bases lay in between. The chain's CDR3 is CASSSFPQAGYGYTF. The CDR3 DNA reads as TGTGCCAGCAGTTCCTTCCCCCAGGCGGGGTATGGCTACACCTTC.

The gene calls are TRBV28 and TRBJ2-3, with 7 bases identical to TRBD1. CDR3 length: 16 residues. From germline, CDR1 is MDHEN and CDR2 SYDVKM. V dropped 5 bases and J dropped 2; count of bases not matched to a gene: 10. The CDR3 sequence is CASSQGVRGHTDTQYF. DNA of the CDR3: TGTGCCAGCAGTCAAGGAGTTAGGGGGCACACAGATACGCAGTATTTT.

The gene calls are TRBV2 and TRBJ2-1; 8 bases fit TRBD1. V lost 8 bases, J lost 1 base, and 4 bases stayed unmatched. Germline assignment: CDR1 SNHLY and CDR2 FYNNEI. This CDR3 spans 14 amino acids. CDR3 region: CASDGQGSYNEQFF. CDR3 in DNA: TGTGCCAGCGACGGACAGGGTTCCTACAATGAGCAGTTCTTC.

The chain is built from TRBV7-6 and TRBJ2-7, with TRBD2 as a possible D gene (6 bases). Deletions cut 7 bases from V and 3 bases from J, with 13 bases between. Germline CDR1 reads SGHVS; CDR2 reads FNYEAQ. This CDR3 region has 13 residues. In DNA, the CDR3 is TGTGCCAGCACCACCCCGGGACTCTACGAGCAGTACTTC. Translating gives CASTTPGLYEQYF.

The chain couples TRBV11-2 to TRBJ2-1, with 7 positions matching TRBD1. V gave up 5 bases and J gave up 6 bases; unmatched junction bases: 7. Per germline, CDR1 SGHAT and CDR2 FQNNGV. CDR3 length: 14 residues. In DNA form, the CDR3 reads TGTGCCAGCAGCCCGACGACAGGGCCCAATGAGCAGTTCTTC. It translates to CASSPTTGPNEQFF.

The chain has TRBV19 and TRBJ2-2; possibly TRBD2 for D (6 bases). Germline CDR1 is LNHDA and CDR2 is SQIVND (reference sequence). Trimming cost V 3 bases and J 5 bases, with 13 bases left between them. The CDR3 extends over 15 amino acids. The CDR3 nucleotides read TGTGCCAGTAGTATCGGAGGGGCCGGGACCGGGGAGCTGTTTTTT. It yields the protein CASSIGGAGTGELFF.

This chain uses TRBV2 with TRBJ2-1; D gene ambiguous. The CDR3 extends over 12 amino acids. V gave up 6 bases and J gave up 6 bases, with 9 bases separating them. Looked up from germline, CDR1 is SNHLY and CDR2 is FYNNEI. In nucleotides, the CDR3 is TGTGCCAGCAGGACACCTAGCAATGAGCAGTTCTTC. Amino acid sequence: CASRTPSNEQFF.